The 29 T cell receptor beta chains reported below all come from one sample, sequenced in a study of shared clonotypes between healthy human individuals (dated by TCRdb to the early 2020s). Receptor libraries were prepared by the immunoSEQ multiplex PCR assay. TCRdb re-hosts the immuneACCESS table, in-frame sequences only. Its copies lack some clones; in the studies checked, an unresolved V gene accounts for under half of them, and the cause for the rest is not known. The sample contains roughly 680,000 clones, 72% of them found a single time. Of the sample, under 2% falls within the top ten clones. Source material: memory CD4+ T cells sorted from blood. Per the publication, the cell subset or site label means: CD45RA-negative fraction. These receptors were collected from a woman aged 25 to 39 in good health.

This chain connects TRBV9 to TRBJ2-3; D gene uncertain. Deletions cut 0 bases from V and 10 bases from J, with 9 bases between. The germline gives CDR1 SGDLS, CDR2 YYNGEE. This CDR3 has 12 residues. The CDR3: CASSVASFPQYF. CDR3 nucleotide sequence: TGTGCCAGCAGCGTAGCCTCCTTCCCGCAGTATTTT.

This clone has a handful of counts. The V and J genes are TRBV5-5 and TRBJ2-2, with a possible D match to TRBD2 (6 bases). V was cut by 4 bases and J by 5 bases, with 12 bases left in between. The CDR3 totals 14 residues. Germline lookup yields CDR1 SGHKS and CDR2 YYEKEE (reference sequence). CDR3 sequence (DNA): TGTGCCAGCAGCCGCGGGGTCCAAACCGGGGAGCTGTTTTTT. This gives the protein CASSRGVQTGELFF.

The chain carries TRBV5-1 and TRBJ2-7, with TRBD2 identical over 13 bases. Germline assignment: CDR1 SGHRS and CDR2 YFSETQ. The CDR3 totals 15 residues. V lost 4 bases to trimming and J lost 6 bases; unmatched junction nucleotides: 7. CDR3 DNA: TGCGCCAGCAGCACCGGGACTAGCGGGACCGGCGAGCAGTACTTC. It codes for CASSTGTSGTGEQYF.

The J gene is TRBJ2-1, the V gene TRBV11-3, with 8 bases lining up with TRBD2. The J segment lost 1 base and the V segment lost 0 bases, leaving 8 bases of the junction unmatched. The CDR3 spans 18 residues. Germline V lookup: CDR1 SGHNT, CDR2 YENEEA. CDR3 nucleotide sequence: TGTGCCAGCAGCTTAGAAGCGGGGGCGGGAGGTTCCTACAATGAGCAGTTCTTC. This gives the protein CASSLEAGAGGSYNEQFF.

The chain couples TRBV28 to TRBJ1-3, with TRBD1 matching over 8 bases. Germline V gene sequence: CDR1 MDHEN, CDR2 SYDVKM. The J segment lost 2 bases and the V segment lost 5 bases, leaving 5 bases of the junction unmatched. The length of the CDR3 is 15 residues. DNA for the CDR3: TGTGCCAGCAGTCGCCAGACAGGGGCTGGAAACACCATATATTTT. Translation: CASSRQTGAGNTIYF.

This chain uses TRBV4-2 with TRBJ2-7; 10 bases are a match to TRBD2. Per the germline V gene, CDR1 is LGHNA and CDR2 is YNFKEQ. This CDR3 contains 15 residues. V gave up 3 bases and J gave up 2 bases; unmatched junction bases: 4. The CDR3 sequence: CASSHGLAGAYEQYF. The CDR3 nucleotides read TGTGCCAGCAGCCATGGTCTAGCGGGGGCCTACGAGCAGTACTTC.

This clone was recorded once. The chain has TRBV7-9 and TRBJ2-1; no firm D call. With 7 bases removed from V and 7 bases from J, the gap between germline ends came to 14 bases. Germline V gene sequence: CDR1 SEHNR, CDR2 FQNEAQ (reference sequence). The CDR3 consists of 13 residues. The CDR3: CASTPRNGNEQFF. CDR3 DNA sequence: TGTGCCAGCACCCCTCGGAATGGGAATGAGCAGTTCTTC.

The rearrangement links TRBV10-3 to TRBJ2-5; 9 nucleotides align to TRBD2. The V segment lost 11 bases and the J segment 2 bases; nucleotides outside the gene matches: 9. CDR3 size: 14 residues. Germline CDR1 and CDR2: ENHRY and SYGVKD. The CDR3 protein is CASLAGVGQETQYF. CDR3 in DNA: TGTGCCTCCTTAGCGGGAGTGGGTCAAGAGACCCAGTACTTC.

The chain couples TRBV5-6 to TRBJ2-1; 9 bases are a match to TRBD2. V gave up 1 base and J gave up 3 bases; unmatched junction bases: 2. Germline assignment: CDR1 SGHDT and CDR2 YYEEEE. The CDR3 runs to 15 residues. As DNA, the CDR3 is TGTGCCAGCAGCTTGTTAGCGGGAGACTACAATGAGCAGTTCTTC. It specifies CASSLLAGDYNEQFF.

This clone was seen just once. The J gene is TRBJ2-2, the V gene TRBV14; D may be TRBD2 (5 bases). Per germline, CDR1 SGHDN and CDR2 FVKESK. This CDR3 is 15 amino acids long. V was cut by 3 bases and J by 4 bases, with 12 bases left in between. The CDR3 protein is CASSQRARITGELFF. The CDR3 coding sequence is TGTGCCAGCAGCCAGCGGGCCCGAATCACCGGGGAGCTGTTTTTT.

V is TRBV4-1 and J is TRBJ2-1, with 10 bases identical to TRBD2. The CDR3 is made up of 17 amino acids. The junction had 11 bases not matched to a gene; V was cut back by 4 bases and J by 5 bases. Germline loops: CDR1 MGHRA, CDR2 YSYEKL. The CDR3 is CASSPRSGRAVNNEQFF. CDR3 sequence (DNA): TGCGCCAGCAGCCCCCGCAGCGGGAGGGCCGTCAACAATGAGCAGTTCTTC.

This clone was picked up one time. The chain uses TRBV28 and TRBJ2-5; the D gene is possibly TRBD2 (7 bases). Germline loops: CDR1 MDHEN, CDR2 SYDVKM. Trimming stripped 6 bases from V and 4 bases from J, with 18 bases between. The CDR3 has 15 residues. This CDR3 reads CASSPYWAGAETQYF. The CDR3 DNA is TGTGCCAGCAGCCCCTACTGGGCGGGGGCAGAGACCCAGTACTTC.

This clone was picked up a small number of times. The rearrangement uses TRBV4-1 and TRBJ1-2; perhaps TRBD1 as D (5 bases). The length of the CDR3 is 15 residues. The V gene lost 2 bases and the J gene lost 4 bases, with 14 bases spanning the gap. CDR1 is MGHRA and CDR2 is YSYEKL in the germline V gene. This CDR3 reads CASSQTTSGFYGYTF. CDR3 DNA: TGCGCCAGCAGCCAAACTACTTCAGGGTTCTATGGCTACACCTTC.

The V and J genes are TRBV10-3 and TRBJ1-1; TRBD1 might be the D (5 bases). Trimming shortened V by 10 bases and J by 0 bases, and 15 bases separated the two germline ends. The CDR3 consists of 14 residues. Germline CDR1 reads ENHRY; CDR2 reads SYGVKD. CDR3 in amino acids: CATRDGGMNTEAFF. As DNA, the CDR3 is TGTGCCACCAGGGATGGGGGAATGAACACTGAAGCTTTCTTT.

This sequence joins TRBV2 and TRBJ2-1, with no clear D. Germline V gene data show CDR1 as SNHLY and CDR2 as FYNNEI. V lost 6 bases, J lost 1 base, and 10 bases lay in between. The CDR3 covers 14 residues. The CDR3 protein is CASRLVGSYNEQFF. Here the CDR3 DNA reads TGTGCCAGCAGATTAGTAGGTTCCTACAATGAGCAGTTCTTC.

V and J are TRBV5-4 and TRBJ1-4; 7 positions agree with TRBD1. The CDR3 length is 15 residues. The germline V gene encodes CDR1 SGHNT and CDR2 YYREEE (reference sequence). The ends lost 0 bases at V and 5 bases at J; junction bases unmatched: 4. This CDR3 is CASSLVGTENEKLFF. The CDR3 nucleotides are TGTGCCAGCAGCTTGGTAGGGACAGAGAATGAAAAACTGTTTTTT.

V and J are TRBV29-1 and TRBJ2-1, with a possible D match to TRBD2 (6 bases). Per germline, CDR1 SQVTM and CDR2 ANQGSEA. Trimming pared 4 bases from V and 4 bases from J, leaving 14 bases between. The CDR3 has 14 residues. The CDR3 DNA is TGCAGCGTTGCTAGCGATTTGAGGTACAATGAGCAGTTCTTC. Translation: CSVASDLRYNEQFF.

In nucleotides, the CDR3 is TGTGCCAGCACCTACAGTATTCCCCTCCAGTACTTC. Translated, it gives CASTYSIPLQYF. V gene TRBV2 combines with J gene TRBJ2-5; D gene ambiguous. The germline gives CDR1 SNHLY, CDR2 FYNNEI. The CDR3 contains 12 residues. The V end was cut by 7 bases, the J end by 10 bases, with 16 bases between.

The chain is built from TRBV28 and TRBJ2-7, with a tentative D call TRBD1 (6 bases). In germline, CDR1 is MDHEN, CDR2 SYDVKM. V was trimmed by 1 base and J by 7 bases, leaving 11 bases between them. The CDR3 runs to 13 residues. The CDR3 protein is CASSLFTGSEQYF. Written as DNA, the CDR3 is TGTGCCAGCAGTTTATTTACAGGGAGTGAGCAGTACTTC.

Concerning this clone: A much larger clone sits a single nucleotide away, making a read error possible. Other nucleotide sequences in the sample specify the same CDR3. J is TRBJ2-7 and V is TRBV7-9; a possible D gene is TRBD1 (5 bases). Between the trimmed V and J ends, which lost 3 bases and 2 bases, there was a span of 8 bases. Germline V gene data show CDR1 as SEHNR and CDR2 as FQNEAQ (reference sequence). The CDR3 runs 13 residues. The CDR3 DNA sequence: TGTGCCAGCAGCTTGGCAGGGACCTACGAGCAGTACTTC. This codes for CASSLAGTYEQYF.

V is TRBV6-1 and J is TRBJ1-5, with D uncertain. The germline gives CDR1 MNHNS, CDR2 SASEGT. Trimming stripped 0 bases from V and 7 bases from J, with 13 bases between. CDR3 length: 15 residues. The CDR3 nucleotides read TGTGCCAGCAGTGAAGCGCTCGGGGTTGGGCAGCCCCAGCATTTT. Protein sequence: CASSEALGVGQPQHF.

The J gene is TRBJ2-7, the V gene TRBV5-1; D is undetermined. The CDR3 runs to 16 residues. Germline loops: CDR1 SGHRS, CDR2 YFSETQ. V shed 2 bases and J shed 2 bases, with 17 bases lying between them. The CDR3 DNA reads TGCGCCAGCAGCTTAGGCGACCCAAACACCCCCTACGAGCAGTACTTC. Protein product: CASSLGDPNTPYEQYF.

The V gene is TRBV19, the J gene TRBJ1-1; D possibly corresponds to TRBD1 (5 bases). CDR3 size: 16 residues. The V gene lost 5 bases and the J gene lost 4 bases, with 20 bases spanning the gap. The germline V gene encodes CDR1 LNHDA and CDR2 SQIVND (reference sequence). This CDR3 reads CASSGTGGLLRTEAFF. The DNA for the CDR3 is TGTGCCAGTAGTGGGACCGGGGGGTTGTTACGCACTGAAGCTTTCTTT. Looking up the rest from reference TRBV19 and TRBJ1-1 gives the full variable domain: DGGITQSPKYLFRKEGQNVTLSCEQNLNHDAMYWYRQDPGQGLRLIYYSQIVNDFQKGDIAEGYSVSREKKESFPLTVTSAQKNPTAFYLCASSGTGGLLRTEAFFGQGTRLTVV.

V and J are TRBV5-1 and TRBJ2-7; 10 bases agree with TRBD2. Germline V CDR1 and CDR2: SGHRS, YFSETQ. The CDR3 consists of 19 residues. V gave up 3 bases and J gave up 7 bases; unmatched junction bases: 22. CDR3 nucleotide sequence: TGCGCCAGCAGCTGGCCCCCGGGAGCAGGCCTAGCGGGAGTTTGGGAGCAGTACTTC. Protein product: CASSWPPGAGLAGVWEQYF. Filled out from reference TRBV5-1 and TRBJ2-7, the complete variable domain reads KAGVTQTPRYLIKTRGQQVTLSCSPISGHRSVSWYQQTPGQGLQFLFEYFSETQRNKGNFPGRFSGRQFSNSRSEMNVSTLELGDSALYLCASSWPPGAGLAGVWEQYFGPGTRLTVT.

The rearrangement joins TRBV15 to TRBJ1-1, with 9 bases fitting TRBD1. CDR1 is LNHNV, CDR2 YYDKDF, per germline (reference sequence). The CDR3 is made up of 15 amino acids. J gave up 7 bases and V 1 base, and 7 bases lay outside the gene matches. The DNA of the CDR3 is TGTGCCACCAGCAGAGTCCGGGGACAGGGCCATGAAGCTTTCTTT. Translated: CATSRVRGQGHEAFF. The full variable domain, rest sourced from reference TRBV15 and TRBJ1-1, is DAMVIQNPRYQVTQFGKPVTLSCSQTLNHNVMYWYQQKSSQAPKLLFHYYDKDFNNEADTPDNFQSRRPNTSFCFLDIRSPGLGDTAMYLCATSRVRGQGHEAFFGQGTRLTVV.

This chain connects TRBV28 to TRBJ2-7; 8 nucleotides match TRBD1. The J segment lost 1 base and the V segment lost 5 bases, leaving 4 bases of the junction unmatched. The CDR3 has 14 amino acids. From germline, CDR1 is MDHEN and CDR2 SYDVKM. CDR3 nucleotides: TGTGCCAGCAGTGAAAGACAGGGGTCCTACGAGCAGTACTTC. Translated, it gives CASSERQGSYEQYF.

A word on this clone: Distinct nucleotide sequences in the sample also encode this CDR3. The chain links TRBV19 to TRBJ2-1; TRBD2 matches 11 bases. The CDR3 is 15 amino acids. The germline gives CDR1 LNHDA, CDR2 SQIVND (reference sequence). The V and J ends lost 4 bases and 4 bases, in that order; junction bases with no gene match: 3. The CDR3 is CASSSGTSGYNEQFF. The DNA of the CDR3 is TGTGCCAGTAGTAGCGGGACTAGCGGTTACAATGAGCAGTTCTTC.

CDR3 nucleotide sequence: TGCGCCAGCAGCAAAGCGTCTAGCGGGAGATTCGAGACCCAGTACTTC. Its translation: CASSKASSGRFETQYF. V and J are TRBV5-1 and TRBJ2-5; 10 bases are shared with TRBD2. CDR3 length: 16 amino acids. V was pared by 4 bases and J by 5 bases, with 11 bases of the junction left unmatched. Looked up from germline, CDR1 is SGHRS and CDR2 is YFSETQ. Combining the CDR3 with reference TRBV5-1 and TRBJ2-5 gives the whole variable domain KAGVTQTPRYLIKTRGQQVTLSCSPISGHRSVSWYQQTPGQGLQFLFEYFSETQRNKGNFPGRFSGRQFSNSRSEMNVSTLELGDSALYLCASSKASSGRFETQYFGPGTRLLVL.

The chain employs TRBV4-2 and TRBJ2-1; 8 bases match TRBD2. The germline V gene encodes CDR1 LGHNA and CDR2 YNFKEQ. J was trimmed by 5 bases and V by 6 bases; bases with no gene match: 6. CDR3 length: 14 amino acids. CDR3 sequence reads: CASRKGLENNEQFF. The CDR3 nucleotides are TGTGCCAGCAGGAAGGGACTAGAGAACAATGAGCAGTTCTTC.